One and the same sample provided the 13 T cell receptor beta chains below, sequenced in a study of cytomegalovirus exposure and HLA in healthy donors. Researchers ran the PCR with 60 Vbeta and 13 Jbeta primers. Profiling relied on immunoSEQ multiplex PCR, and the TCRdb table lists in-frame clones only, not all of them. The sample includes under 140,000 clones, around 80% of them seen just once. The sequenced sample consisted of PBMCs. Every receptor here comes from a man aged 25-40 years in good health and CMV-seropositive.

This rearrangement joins TRBV19 to TRBJ1-1, with D perhaps matching TRBD1 (6 bases). V lost 3 bases and J 3 bases, leaving 14 bases between the germline ends. Germline CDR1 and CDR2: LNHDA and SQIVND (reference sequence). CDR3 length equals 15 residues. The CDR3 region has the DNA TGTGCCAGTAGTATTGTGGGGGCTCGGGACACTGAAGCTTTCTTT. Protein: CASSIVGARDTEAFF. Complete variable domain (other parts from reference TRBV19 and TRBJ1-1): DGGITQSPKYLFRKEGQNVTLSCEQNLNHDAMYWYRQDPGQGLRLIYYSQIVNDFQKGDIAEGYSVSREKKESFPLTVTSAQKNPTAFYLCASSIVGARDTEAFFGQGTRLTVV.

The chain combines TRBV5-1 with TRBJ2-5; TRBD2 matches at 7 bases. This CDR3 has 15 amino acids. The V gene end was trimmed by 0 bases and the J gene end by 2 bases; junction bases not matched to a gene: 4. CDR1 is SGHRS and CDR2 is YFSETQ in the germline V gene. The chain's CDR3 is CASSLAVGGQETQYF. CDR3 bases: TGCGCCAGCAGCTTGGCGGTGGGGGGGCAAGAGACCCAGTACTTC.

The chain has TRBV18 and TRBJ2-5; D is perhaps TRBD1 (7 bases). The V gene lost 0 bases and the J gene lost 4 bases, with 12 bases spanning the gap. The CDR3 sequence is 15 residues long. The germline V gene encodes CDR1 KGHSH and CDR2 LQKENI. Here the CDR3 reads CASSPPSQGGETQYF. The CDR3 DNA reads TGTGCCAGCTCACCACCGTCCCAGGGGGGAGAGACCCAGTACTTC.

The gene calls are TRBV2 and TRBJ2-7; 7 bases match TRBD2. The CDR3 covers 15 residues. Germline CDR1 reads SNHLY; CDR2 reads FYNNEI. J was trimmed by 0 bases and V by 1 base; bases with no gene match: 3. CDR3 amino acids: CASSEGAGSSYEQYF. The CDR3, as DNA: TGTGCCAGCAGTGAAGGAGCGGGAAGCTCCTACGAGCAGTACTTC.

The chain links TRBV28 to TRBJ2-5; 7 nucleotides align to TRBD1. This CDR3 has 15 residues. The V gene's germline CDR1 is MDHEN and CDR2 SYDVKM. Trimming removed 6 bases from V and 1 base from J; junction bases left unmatched: 8. CDR3 residues: CASSRPTGTQETQYF. The CDR3 DNA follows: TGTGCCAGCAGCCGACCGACAGGGACCCAAGAGACCCAGTACTTC.

The chain employs TRBV19 and TRBJ2-5, with TRBD2 matching over 14 bases. This CDR3 contains 15 residues. In germline, CDR1 is LNHDA, CDR2 SQIVND (reference sequence). V shed 8 bases, J shed 2 bases, and the junction held 4 bases outside the gene matches. The CDR3 reads CASGGLAGAQETQYF. Here the CDR3 DNA reads TGTGCCAGTGGGGGACTAGCGGGGGCACAAGAGACCCAGTACTTC.

This chain links TRBV7-8 with TRBJ2-1; TRBD1 aligns across 8 bases. Trimming at V came to 1 base and at J to 4 bases, leaving 6 bases not matched to a gene. Germline V gene sequence: CDR1 SGHVS, CDR2 FQNEAQ. The CDR3 runs 16 residues. CDR3 sequence (DNA): TGTGCCAGCAGCTTAGAGGGACAGGTCGGGTACAATGAGCAGTTCTTC. As protein: CASSLEGQVGYNEQFF.

This clone has just one count. The rearrangement uses TRBV19 and TRBJ2-3, with D maybe TRBD1 (5 bases). V gave up 3 bases and J gave up 4 bases, with 14 bases separating them. Germline V gene sequence: CDR1 LNHDA, CDR2 SQIVND (reference sequence). CDR3 size: 15 residues. This chain's CDR3 is CASSIRRRDADTQYF. The CDR3 DNA is TGTGCCAGTAGTATTCGGCGCAGGGATGCAGATACGCAGTATTTT.

The chain carries TRBV5-1 and TRBJ2-5; 10 bases agree with TRBD2. Germline V gene sequence: CDR1 SGHRS, CDR2 YFSETQ. This CDR3 has 17 amino acids. Trimming removed 0 bases from V and 5 bases from J; junction bases left unmatched: 10. The CDR3, as DNA: TGCGCCAGCAGCTTGGGGTCTAGCGGGGGCTATGGGGAGACCCAGTACTTC. This codes for CASSLGSSGGYGETQYF.

The chain carries TRBV19 and TRBJ1-2; maybe TRBD1 (6 bases). The CDR3 contains 11 residues. From germline, CDR1 is LNHDA and CDR2 SQIVND (reference sequence). The V gene lost 7 bases and the J gene lost 10 bases, with 13 bases spanning the gap. Here the CDR3 DNA reads TGTGCCAGTATTACAGGGACGGTCTACACCTTC. It is translated as CASITGTVYTF.

The chain employs TRBV27 and TRBJ2-5; TRBD1 aligns across 7 bases. Germline values: CDR1 MNHEY, CDR2 SMNVEV (reference sequence). V was clipped by 3 bases and J by 4 bases; unmatched bases: 5. The CDR3 extends over 14 amino acids. CDR3 region: CASSLQGEGETQYF. The CDR3 DNA sequence: TGTGCCAGCAGTTTGCAGGGGGAAGGAGAGACCCAGTACTTC.

This sequence joins TRBV5-4 and TRBJ2-3; 7 nucleotides align to TRBD1. The CDR3 sequence is 15 residues long. The V and J ends lost 2 bases and 2 bases, in that order; junction bases with no gene match: 5. From germline, CDR1 is SGHNT and CDR2 YYREEE (reference sequence). This chain's CDR3 is CASSFRTGNTDTQYF. In DNA, the CDR3 is TGTGCCAGCAGCTTTCGGACAGGCAACACAGATACGCAGTATTTT.

The CDR3 DNA sequence: TGTGCCAGCAGTTACTCGCAGGAAGAGACCCAGTACTTC. Translated, it gives CASSYSQEETQYF. The chain couples TRBV6-6 to TRBJ2-5; no clear D gene. Germline CDR1 MNHNY, CDR2 SVGAGI (reference sequence). Trimming took off 0 bases at V and 3 bases at J, with 5 bases between the two ends. This CDR3 spans 13 amino acids.